These 12 T cell receptor beta chains share one sample of origin, sequenced in a study of T-cell memory formation after mild COVID-19. TCRdb re-derived calls from the 5' RACE reads in MiXCR, one entry per CDR3 protein. This sample has 300,000 to 400,000 distinct CDR3 sequences, with roughly 15% found just once. The material sequenced was PBMCs or a T cell subset sorted from them (not recorded which). These receptors were taken from a man in his late teens or twenties who had mild COVID-19 (a few samples of this study predate the infection). Cell type and time point are not known.

The V and J genes are TRBV20-1 and TRBJ2-5, with TRBD2 matching over 10 bases. Trimming took 4 bases from V and 1 from J; bases not matched to a gene: 6. Germline V lookup: CDR1 DFQATT, CDR2 SNEGSKA (reference sequence). The CDR3 sequence is 15 residues long. The CDR3 DNA reads as TGCAGTGCTACTATAGCGGGGGGAAGCCAAGAGACCCAGTACTTC. This encodes CSATIAGGSQETQYF.

This clonotype was counted a few times. The rearrangement joins TRBV2 to TRBJ2-7; 8 nucleotides align to TRBD2. The CDR3 is 13 amino acids. The trim removed 8 bases at V and 0 bases at J, leaving 3 bases unmatched. Germline CDR1 and CDR2: SNHLY and FYNNEI. DNA for the CDR3: TGTGCCAGCGTGGGACTAGACTCCTACGAGCAGTACTTC. Encoded protein: CASVGLDSYEQYF.

The chain combines TRBV4-1 with TRBJ1-6; 8 nucleotides agree with TRBD1. The CDR3 extends over 16 amino acids. Germline V gene data show CDR1 as MGHRA and CDR2 as YSYEKL. V was pared by 3 bases and J by 7 bases, with 8 bases of the junction left unmatched. The CDR3 spells CASSHSRGQENSPLHF. The CDR3 region has the DNA TGCGCCAGCAGCCACTCAAGGGGACAGGAGAATTCACCCCTCCACTTT.

This clonotype has only a few counts. The chain couples TRBV7-9 to TRBJ2-5; D remains ambiguous. Between the trimmed V and J ends, which lost 0 bases and 1 base, there was a span of 9 bases. The V gene's germline CDR1 is SEHNR and CDR2 FQNEAQ (reference sequence). The CDR3 is 15 residues long. CDR3 loop: CASSLAMPGQETQYF. The CDR3 region has the DNA TGTGCCAGCAGCTTAGCGATGCCAGGCCAAGAGACCCAGTACTTC.

This clonotype has a count of ten or more. This sequence joins TRBV10-3 and TRBJ2-1; 9 nucleotides match TRBD1. Germline assignment: CDR1 ENHRY and CDR2 SYGVKD. The CDR3 is made up of 13 amino acids. Unmatched junction bases numbered 4, after V lost 10 bases and J lost 3 bases. The DNA for the CDR3 is TGTGCCACGGGACAGGGAGACTACAATGAGCAGTTCTTC. It is translated as CATGQGDYNEQFF.

The chain couples TRBV6-5 to TRBJ2-2; possibly TRBD1 or TRBD2 for D (5 bases each). Germline CDR1 and CDR2: MNHEY and SVGAGI. V gave up 6 bases and J gave up 3 bases, with 14 bases separating them. The CDR3 length is 15 residues. CDR3 nucleotide sequence: TGTGCCAGCAGGCAAAGGGACCGCGACACCGGGGAGCTGTTTTTT. Amino acid sequence: CASRQRDRDTGELFF.

Here the CDR3 DNA reads TGCGCCAGCAGTGAGAGACTAGCTCACACAGATACGCAGTATTTT. It translates to CASSERLAHTDTQYF. The chain links TRBV10-1 to TRBJ2-3; 7 bases fit TRBD2. The CDR3 has 15 residues. Trimming at V came to 2 bases and at J to 2 bases, leaving 4 bases not matched to a gene. Germline CDR1 reads WNHNN; CDR2 reads SYGVQD (reference sequence).

This clonotype was picked up many times. V is TRBV5-5 and J is TRBJ1-1; no definite D call. Per the germline V gene, CDR1 is SGHKS and CDR2 is YYEKEE (reference sequence). V lost 3 bases and J lost 2, with 2 bases in between. This CDR3 spans 11 amino acids. The CDR3 DNA is TGTGCCAGCAGCTCTAACACTGAAGCTTTCTTT. It translates to CASSSNTEAFF.

This clonotype came up a few times. V gene TRBV12-3 or TRBV12-4 combines with J gene TRBJ1-6; a weak D match, TRBD1 (6 bases). The V end lost 4 bases, the J end lost 10 bases, and 14 bases lay between the germline ends. This CDR3 is built from 14 residues. The CDR3 loop reads CASSSNRVHSPLHF. The CDR3 DNA sequence: TGTGCCAGCAGTTCCAACAGGGTTCACTCACCCCTCCACTTT.

This clonotype has only a few counts. The rearrangement joins TRBV7-9 to TRBJ1-1, with D possibly being TRBD1 (5 bases). Germline assignment: CDR1 SEHNR and CDR2 FQNEAQ (reference sequence). This CDR3 region has 16 residues. The V and J ends lost 5 bases and 4 bases respectively, with 20 bases between them. The CDR3 here is CASSRRDLPGGTEAFF. For the CDR3, the DNA is TGTGCCAGCAGCCGCCGGGACCTCCCCGGGGGCACTGAAGCTTTCTTT.

This clonotype has more than one count but fewer than ten. The genes are TRBV10-3 and TRBJ2-5, with D maybe TRBD2 (5 bases). Per germline, CDR1 ENHRY and CDR2 SYGVKD. The CDR3 is 14 amino acids. V was shortened by 4 bases and J by 4 bases, with 13 bases between the two germline ends. CDR3 residues: CAISGPPEVETQYF. As DNA, the CDR3 is TGTGCCATCAGTGGACCGCCGGAGGTAGAGACCCAGTACTTC.

This chain joins TRBV7-3 and TRBJ2-1; D possibly corresponds to TRBD2 (6 bases). Trimming shortened V by 3 bases and J by 5 bases, and 11 bases separated the two germline ends. There are 14 residues in the CDR3. The germline gives CDR1 SGHTA, CDR2 FQGTGA. The CDR3 DNA is TGTGCCAGCAGCTTCGGGGACTTCGACAATGAGCAGTTCTTC. It yields the protein CASSFGDFDNEQFF.